These 32 T cell receptor beta chains were sequenced from one sample in a study of OX40 agonist ivuxolimab in advanced cancers. Profiled with immunoSEQ multiplex PCR; TCRdb holds only in-frame clones, not every one. The data hold about 55,000 clones, with nearly 80% observed a single time. Source: CD4+ or CD8+ T cells sorted from blood, taken in a trial of the OX40 agonist ivuxolimab. These TCRs come from an adult with an advanced solid tumor such as melanoma, head and neck, liver or kidney cancer.

The CDR3 reads CASSSSDRPLYYNEQFF. As DNA, the CDR3 is TGTGCCAGCAGCTCCTCCGACAGGCCACTTTATTACAATGAGCAGTTCTTC. The chain links TRBV5-4 to TRBJ2-1; a weak D match, TRBD1 (6 bases). Germline V CDR1 and CDR2: SGHNT, YYREEE (reference sequence). Trimming stripped 3 bases from V and 4 bases from J, with 20 bases between. The CDR3 runs 17 residues. Complete variable domain (other parts from reference TRBV5-4 and TRBJ2-1): ETGVTQSPTHLIKTRGQQVTLRCSSQSGHNTVSWYQQALGQGPQFIFQYYREEENGRGNFPPRFSGLQFPNYSSELNVNALELDDSALYLCASSSSDRPLYYNEQFFGPGTRLTVL.

The chain is built from TRBV28 and TRBJ2-3; D might be TRBD1 or TRBD2, each matching 6 bases. V shed 6 bases and J shed 0 bases, with 16 bases lying between them. The CDR3 length is 16 residues. CDR1 is MDHEN and CDR2 is SYDVKM in the germline V gene. The CDR3 nucleotides are TGTGCCAGCAGCCTTTGGGGGGCCCCTAGCACAGATACGCAGTATTTT. This translates into CASSLWGAPSTDTQYF.

A single count supports this clone. Relative to the germline gene, one junction end is altered; a read error may explain this. The J gene is TRBJ2-7, the V gene TRBV6-5; D not certain. Per the germline V gene, CDR1 is MNHEY and CDR2 is SVGAGI. CDR3 size: 11 residues. Here the CDR3 reads CASSSSFEQYF. CDR3 coding DNA: TGTGCCAGCAGTTCGTCCTTCGAGCAGTACTTC.

V gene TRBV19 combines with J gene TRBJ1-2, with D possibly matching TRBD1 (6 bases). V was clipped by 6 bases and J by 4 bases, with 15 bases between them. The CDR3 extends over 14 amino acids. The germline V gene encodes CDR1 LNHDA and CDR2 SQIVND (reference sequence). The CDR3 protein is CASRIRGHTYGYTF. The DNA for the CDR3 is TGTGCCAGTAGAATCAGGGGACACACCTATGGCTACACCTTC.

This chain connects TRBV7-8 to TRBJ1-1, with 8 bases lining up with TRBD1. The V segment lost 1 base and the J segment 1 base; nucleotides outside the gene matches: 5. CDR3 length equals 16 residues. CDR1 is SGHVS, CDR2 FQNEAQ, per germline. The CDR3 reads CASSLVTGVRNTEAFF. The DNA of the CDR3 is TGTGCCAGCAGCTTAGTGACAGGGGTAAGGAACACTGAAGCTTTCTTT.

The V gene is TRBV19, the J gene TRBJ2-1, with TRBD1 matching 7 bases. V lost 5 bases to trimming and J lost 0 bases; unmatched junction nucleotides: 4. Germline CDR1 reads LNHDA; CDR2 reads SQIVND (reference sequence). This CDR3 is 15 amino acids long. The CDR3 reads CASSAQGSSYNEQFF. CDR3 bases: TGTGCCAGTAGTGCACAGGGGAGCTCCTACAATGAGCAGTTCTTC.

As regards this clone: The junction does not match germline at one end; this may be a read error. The rearrangement joins TRBV5-1 to TRBJ1-2, with 11 bases lining up with TRBD1. Germline V gene data show CDR1 as SGHRS and CDR2 as YFSETQ. This CDR3 is built from 14 residues. CDR3 residues: CASKGTGGVFPNVF. The CDR3 DNA follows: TGCGCCAGCAAGGGGACAGGGGGGGTCTTCCCCAATGTCTTC.

The chain employs TRBV6-4 and TRBJ1-2, with D perhaps TRBD1 (5 bases). The CDR3 extends over 15 amino acids. The germline CDR1 and CDR2 sequences are MRHNA and SNTAGT. Trimming removed 2 bases from V and 4 bases from J, with 14 bases in between. The CDR3 sequence is CASSDGAGNFYGYTF. In DNA, the CDR3 is TGTGCCAGCAGTGACGGGGCAGGGAACTTCTATGGCTACACCTTC.

This chain connects TRBV18 to TRBJ1-1; 8 bases map to TRBD1. CDR3 length: 17 amino acids. The germline V gene has CDR1 KGHSH and CDR2 LQKENI. V lost 2 bases and J lost 1; bases outside the gene matches: 9. Written as DNA, the CDR3 is TGTGCCAGCTCACCAATCCGGGACAGGTCCCCGAACACTGAAGCTTTCTTT. This translates into CASSPIRDRSPNTEAFF. The full variable domain, rest sourced from reference TRBV18 and TRBJ1-1, is NAGVMQNPRHLVRRRGQEARLRCSPMKGHSHVYWYRQLPEEGLKFMVYLQKENIIDESGMPKERFSAEFPKEGPSILRIQQVVRGDSAAYFCASSPIRDRSPNTEAFFGQGTRLTVV.

J is TRBJ2-5 and V is TRBV29-1; D possibly corresponds to TRBD1 (5 bases). Deletions cut 5 bases from V and 1 base from J, with 8 bases between. Germline V CDR1 and CDR2: SQVTM, ANQGSEA. There are 12 residues in the CDR3. The CDR3 sequence is CSVQGAQETQYF. In DNA form, the CDR3 reads TGCAGCGTTCAGGGCGCCCAAGAGACCCAGTACTTC.

The V and J genes are TRBV21-1 and TRBJ1-6; the table's D call, TRBD1, has no DNA check behind it. TRBV21-1 is noted as a pseudogene. The CDR3 is 12 residues long. The CDR3 nucleotides read TGTGCCACCAAGGGACACAAAGCACCCCTCCACTTT. Amino acids: CATKGHKAPLHF.

In DNA, the CDR3 is TGTGCCAGCTCGGAGAGGGGACTACCTTACAATGAGCAGTTCTTC. It translates to CASSERGLPYNEQFF. The chain has TRBV2 and TRBJ2-1, with 7 positions matching TRBD2. V lost 8 bases and J lost 4; bases outside the gene matches: 11. CDR3 length equals 15 residues. Germline-derived CDR1 and CDR2 are SNHLY and FYNNEI.

The genes are TRBV18 and TRBJ1-4; D might be TRBD1 (5 bases). The CDR3 is made up of 15 amino acids. In germline, CDR1 is KGHSH, CDR2 LQKENI. V lost 6 bases, J lost 8 bases, and 19 bases lay in between. Here the CDR3 reads CASSPITGADEKLFF. The CDR3 nucleotides read TGTGCCAGCTCCCCTATTACAGGAGCGGACGAAAAACTGTTTTTT.

The V gene is TRBV5-1, the J gene TRBJ1-2; D is uncertain. Germline V lookup: CDR1 SGHRS, CDR2 YFSETQ. The CDR3 is 13 amino acids. Deletions cut 0 bases from V and 3 bases from J, with 6 bases between. Here the CDR3 DNA reads TGCGCCAGCAGCTTGGGACTTTACTATGGCTACACCTTC. Residues: CASSLGLYYGYTF.

The gene calls are TRBV2 and TRBJ1-5; TRBD1 matches 9 bases. J was trimmed by 4 bases and V by 3 bases; bases with no gene match: 4. The CDR3 is 15 amino acids. Germline CDR1 is SNHLY and CDR2 is FYNNEI. This chain's CDR3 is CASSEDRGFNQPQHF. CDR3 in DNA: TGTGCCAGCAGTGAGGACAGGGGTTTTAATCAGCCCCAGCATTTT.

This CDR3 reads CASSVDNSRRNTIYF. Written as DNA, the CDR3 is TGTGCCAGCAGCGTAGATAACAGTAGAAGGAACACCATATATTTT. The V gene is TRBV9, the J gene TRBJ1-3; D is uncertain. V was cut by 0 bases and J by 7 bases, with 14 bases left in between. Germline assignment: CDR1 SGDLS and CDR2 YYNGEE. The CDR3 has 15 residues.

This chain connects TRBV19 to TRBJ1-2; the D gene is possibly TRBD1 (6 bases). V lost 4 bases and J lost 4, with 13 bases in between. The CDR3 runs to 14 residues. The V gene's germline CDR1 is LNHDA and CDR2 SQIVND (reference sequence). The CDR3 is CASSRNRVSYGYTF. The CDR3 coding sequence is TGTGCCAGTAGTAGAAACAGGGTTAGCTATGGCTACACCTTC.

The chain carries TRBV18 and TRBJ2-3; 14 bases map to TRBD2. V lost 3 bases and J lost 1; bases outside the gene matches: 3. This CDR3 contains 17 residues. CDR1 KGHSH and CDR2 LQKENI come from the germline V gene. The CDR3 bases are TGTGCCAGCTCACCTGGGACTAGCGGGAGCGGCACAGATACGCAGTATTTT. It encodes CASSPGTSGSGTDTQYF. Drawing the rest from reference TRBV18 and TRBJ2-3, the complete variable domain is NAGVMQNPRHLVRRRGQEARLRCSPMKGHSHVYWYRQLPEEGLKFMVYLQKENIIDESGMPKERFSAEFPKEGPSILRIQQVVRGDSAAYFCASSPGTSGSGTDTQYFGPGTRLTVL.

This chain uses TRBV5-8 with TRBJ2-1, with 13 bases fitting TRBD2. V dropped 4 bases and J dropped 9; count of bases not matched to a gene: 13. This CDR3 contains 17 residues. Germline CDR1 reads SGHTS; CDR2 reads YDEGEE. The CDR3 bases are TGTGCCAGCAGCCCGAATCCGGGACTAGCGGGGATGGGTGAGCAGTTCTTC. Protein: CASSPNPGLAGMGEQFF.

This chain links TRBV9 with TRBJ1-3; weak D call: TRBD1 (6 bases). The CDR3 contains 13 residues. Germline V gives CDR1 SGDLS, CDR2 YYNGEE. Between the trimmed V and J ends, which lost 3 bases and 8 bases, there was a span of 12 bases. This chain's CDR3 is CASSAQGGYTIYF. CDR3 coding DNA: TGTGCCAGCAGCGCACAGGGAGGGTACACCATATATTTT.

Worth noting for this clone: Other DNA sequences of this sample code for an identical CDR3. The J gene is TRBJ1-1, the V gene TRBV29-1, with D hard to call. From germline, CDR1 is SQVTM and CDR2 ANQGSEA. Trimming took 1 base from V and 5 from J, leaving 11 bases between them. The CDR3 has 13 residues. The CDR3 spells CSVEGGGWTEAFF. DNA for the CDR3: TGCAGCGTTGAAGGCGGTGGGTGGACTGAAGCTTTCTTT.

The chain is built from TRBV18 and TRBJ1-5, with TRBD1 matching over 7 bases. This CDR3 comprises 15 residues. V trimming: 3 bases; J trimming: 3 bases; junction bases outside the gene matches: 5. Germline CDR1 is KGHSH and CDR2 is LQKENI. Here the CDR3 DNA reads TGTGCCAGCTCACCGGCACAGGGGTACAATCAGCCCCAGCATTTT. It encodes CASSPAQGYNQPQHF.

The V and J genes are TRBV4-3 and TRBJ2-1; no clear D gene. With 1 base removed from V and 6 bases from J, the gap between germline ends came to 16 bases. The CDR3 is 16 amino acids. CDR1 is LGHNA and CDR2 is YSLEER in the germline V gene. CDR3: CASSQVDLGWVNEQFF. For the CDR3, the DNA is TGCGCCAGCAGCCAAGTGGATCTCGGATGGGTCAATGAGCAGTTCTTC.

This chain joins TRBV6-5 and TRBJ2-3; a weak D match, TRBD2 (5 bases). V lost 5 bases, J lost 1 base, and 10 bases lay in between. CDR1 is MNHEY, CDR2 SVGAGI, per germline. The CDR3 runs 14 residues. The CDR3 loop is CASSGRTGTDTQYF. In DNA form, the CDR3 reads TGTGCCAGCAGTGGAAGGACTGGCACAGATACGCAGTATTTT.

The V call is TRBV10-2, the J call TRBJ2-2; perhaps TRBD2 as D (5 bases). The V end lost 0 bases, the J end lost 0 bases, and 8 bases lay between the germline ends. Per germline, CDR1 WSHSY and CDR2 SAAADI. The CDR3 sequence is 16 residues long. The CDR3 loop is CASSESAGANTGELFF. CDR3 nucleotide sequence: TGCGCCAGCAGTGAGTCCGCGGGCGCGAACACCGGGGAGCTGTTTTTT.

This clone was observed a few times. This chain uses TRBV2 with TRBJ1-3, with TRBD1 as a possible D gene (5 bases). The CDR3 loop spans 14 amino acids. V was shortened by 7 bases and J by 2 bases, with 12 bases between the two germline ends. Looked up from germline, CDR1 is SNHLY and CDR2 is FYNNEI. As DNA, the CDR3 is TGTGCCAGCACCTTGGGGGGGGCTGGAAACACCATATATTTT. Encoded protein: CASTLGGAGNTIYF. Full variable domain (outside the CDR3, taken from reference TRBV2 and TRBJ1-3): EPEVTQTPSHQVTQMGQEVILRCVPISNHLYFYWYRQILGQKVEFLVSFYNNEISEKSEIFDDQFSVERPDGSNFTLKIRSTKLEDSAMYFCASTLGGAGNTIYFGEGSWLTVV.

This clone was detected a few times. This chain connects TRBV7-2 to TRBJ2-3; D unclear. V was pared by 8 bases and J by 6 bases, with 9 bases between. CDR1 and CDR2 (germline): SGHTA, FQGNSA. The CDR3 loop spans 11 amino acids. As DNA, the CDR3 is TGTGCCAGCGCTCGTTGGGATACGCAGTATTTT. It codes for CASARWDTQYF.

V is TRBV7-9 and J is TRBJ2-7, with D maybe TRBD1 (6 bases). The V gene's germline CDR1 is SEHNR and CDR2 FQNEAQ (reference sequence). The ends were cut back, 1 base at V and 3 bases at J, with 10 bases in the middle. CDR3 length: 14 amino acids. The CDR3 nucleotides read TGTGCCAGCAGCTTAGGGACAGACTTCTACGAGCAGTACTTC. Its protein is CASSLGTDFYEQYF.

This clone was observed a handful of times. J is TRBJ2-7 and V is TRBV7-2; 11 nucleotides align to TRBD2. The CDR3 totals 18 residues. Germline values: CDR1 SGHTA, CDR2 FQGNSA. The V segment lost 0 bases and the J segment 5 bases; nucleotides outside the gene matches: 12. DNA of the CDR3: TGTGCCAGCAGCTTAGCCCCCCCCGAACTAGCGGGAGACCACGAGCAGTACTTC. Its translation: CASSLAPPELAGDHEQYF.

This clone was counted a few times. The chain links TRBV5-1 to TRBJ1-6; no clear D gene. The CDR3 has 14 residues. CDR1 SGHRS and CDR2 YFSETQ come from the germline V gene. The V end lost 0 bases, the J end lost 7 bases, and 8 bases lay between the germline ends. The CDR3 reads CASSLVESNSPLHF. DNA for the CDR3: TGCGCCAGCAGCTTGGTTGAGAGCAATTCACCCCTCCACTTT.

The chain combines TRBV6-1 with TRBJ2-2; D is unclear. There are 13 residues in the CDR3. Germline lookup yields CDR1 MNHNS and CDR2 SASEGT. V lost 4 bases to trimming and J lost 3 bases, with 6 bases between them. The CDR3 sequence is CASSGQYTGELFF. The CDR3 DNA reads as TGTGCCAGCAGTGGGCAGTACACCGGGGAGCTGTTTTTT.

There are a few counts of this clone. This chain connects TRBV18 to TRBJ1-3; no clear D. V lost 3 bases to trimming and J lost 4 bases, with 13 bases between them. Germline V gives CDR1 KGHSH, CDR2 LQKENI. CDR3 length equals 15 residues. The CDR3 reads CASSPGGSPGNTIYF. Written as DNA, the CDR3 is TGTGCCAGCTCACCGGGAGGGTCACCCGGAAACACCATATATTTT.